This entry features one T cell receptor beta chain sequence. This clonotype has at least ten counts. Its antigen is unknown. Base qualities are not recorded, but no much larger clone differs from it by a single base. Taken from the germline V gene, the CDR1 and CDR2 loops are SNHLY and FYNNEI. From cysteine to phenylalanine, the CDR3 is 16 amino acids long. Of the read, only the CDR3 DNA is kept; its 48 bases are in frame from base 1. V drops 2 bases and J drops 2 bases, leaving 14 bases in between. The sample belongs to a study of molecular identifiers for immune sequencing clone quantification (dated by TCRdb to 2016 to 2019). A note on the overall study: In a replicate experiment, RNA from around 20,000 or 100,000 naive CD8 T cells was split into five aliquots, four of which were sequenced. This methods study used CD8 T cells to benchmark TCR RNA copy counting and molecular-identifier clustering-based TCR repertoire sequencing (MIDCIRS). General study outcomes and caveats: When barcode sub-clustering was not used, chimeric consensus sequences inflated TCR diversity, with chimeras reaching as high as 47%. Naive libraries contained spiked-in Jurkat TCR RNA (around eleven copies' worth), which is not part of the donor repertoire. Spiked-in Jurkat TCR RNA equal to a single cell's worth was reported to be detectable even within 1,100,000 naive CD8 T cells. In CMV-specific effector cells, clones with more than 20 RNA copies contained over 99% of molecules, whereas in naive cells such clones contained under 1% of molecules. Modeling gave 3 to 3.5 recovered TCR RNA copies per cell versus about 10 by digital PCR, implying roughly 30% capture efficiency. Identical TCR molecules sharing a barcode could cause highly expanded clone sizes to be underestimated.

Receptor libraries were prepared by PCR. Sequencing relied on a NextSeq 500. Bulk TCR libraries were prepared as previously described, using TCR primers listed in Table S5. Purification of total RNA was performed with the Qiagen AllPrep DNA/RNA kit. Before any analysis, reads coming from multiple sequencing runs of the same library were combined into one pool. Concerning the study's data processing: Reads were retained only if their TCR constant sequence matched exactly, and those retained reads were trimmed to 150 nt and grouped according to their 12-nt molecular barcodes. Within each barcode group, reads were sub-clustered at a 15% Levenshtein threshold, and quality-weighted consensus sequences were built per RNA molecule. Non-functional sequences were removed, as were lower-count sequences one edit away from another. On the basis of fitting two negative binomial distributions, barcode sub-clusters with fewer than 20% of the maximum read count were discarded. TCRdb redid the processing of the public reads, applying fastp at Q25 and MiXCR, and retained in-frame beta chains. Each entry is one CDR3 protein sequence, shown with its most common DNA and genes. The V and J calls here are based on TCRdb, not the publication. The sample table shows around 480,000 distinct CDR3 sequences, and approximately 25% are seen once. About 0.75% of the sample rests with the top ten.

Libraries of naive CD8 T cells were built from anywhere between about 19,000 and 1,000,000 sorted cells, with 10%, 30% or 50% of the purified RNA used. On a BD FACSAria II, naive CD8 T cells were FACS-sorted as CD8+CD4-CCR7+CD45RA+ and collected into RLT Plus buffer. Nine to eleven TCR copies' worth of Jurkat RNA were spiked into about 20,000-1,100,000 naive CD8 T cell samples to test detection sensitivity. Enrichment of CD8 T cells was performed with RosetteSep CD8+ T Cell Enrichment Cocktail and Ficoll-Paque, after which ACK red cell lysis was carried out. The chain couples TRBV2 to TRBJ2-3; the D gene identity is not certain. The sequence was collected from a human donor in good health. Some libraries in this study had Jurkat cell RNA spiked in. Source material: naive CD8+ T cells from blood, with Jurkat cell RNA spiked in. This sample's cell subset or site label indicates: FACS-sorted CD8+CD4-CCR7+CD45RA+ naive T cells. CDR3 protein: CASSESLAFITDTQYF. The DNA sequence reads TGTGCCAGCAGTGAAAGCTTAGCATTTATCACAGATACGCAGTATTTT.